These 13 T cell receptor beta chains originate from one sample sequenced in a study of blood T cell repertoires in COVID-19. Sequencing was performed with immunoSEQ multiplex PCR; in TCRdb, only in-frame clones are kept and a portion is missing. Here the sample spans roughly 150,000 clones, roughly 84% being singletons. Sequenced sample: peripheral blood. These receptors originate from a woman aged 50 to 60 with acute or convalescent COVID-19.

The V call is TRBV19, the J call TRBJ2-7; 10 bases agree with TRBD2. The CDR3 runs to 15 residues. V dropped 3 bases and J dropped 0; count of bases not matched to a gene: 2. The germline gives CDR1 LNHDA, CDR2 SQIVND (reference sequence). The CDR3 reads CASSISSGSSYEQYF. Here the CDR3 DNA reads TGTGCCAGTAGTATTTCTAGCGGGAGCTCCTACGAGCAGTACTTC.

CDR3 sequence reads: CASSKDTEGSGNTGELFF. CDR3 coding DNA: TGTGCCAGCAGCAAAGATACGGAGGGATCGGGGAACACCGGGGAGCTGTTTTTT. The chain couples TRBV21-1 to TRBJ2-2; whether TRBD2, the table's D call, matches the DNA was not checked. TRBV21-1 is flagged as a pseudogene. The length of the CDR3 is 18 residues.

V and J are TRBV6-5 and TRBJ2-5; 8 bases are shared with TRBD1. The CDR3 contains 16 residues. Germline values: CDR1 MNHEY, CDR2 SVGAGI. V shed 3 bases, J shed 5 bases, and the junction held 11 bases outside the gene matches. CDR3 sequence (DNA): TGTGCCAGCAGTTATTCCTCTCAGGGGGCGCACGAGACCCAGTACTTC. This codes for CASSYSSQGAHETQYF.

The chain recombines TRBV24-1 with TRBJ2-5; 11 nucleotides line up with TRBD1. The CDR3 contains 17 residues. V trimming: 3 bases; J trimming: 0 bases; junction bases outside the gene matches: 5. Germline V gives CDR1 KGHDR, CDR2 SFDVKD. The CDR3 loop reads CATSDTGQGAYQETQYF. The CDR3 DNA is TGTGCCACCAGTGATACCGGACAGGGGGCATACCAAGAGACCCAGTACTTC.

The CDR3 nucleotides are TGTGCCAGCAATATACTAGCGGGATTTTCAGATACGCAGTATTTT. Protein: CASNILAGFSDTQYF. The chain recombines TRBV2 with TRBJ2-3; 10 bases fit TRBD2. CDR1 and CDR2 (germline): SNHLY, FYNNEI. The CDR3 contains 15 residues. The V and J ends lost 7 bases and 4 bases, in that order; junction bases with no gene match: 8.

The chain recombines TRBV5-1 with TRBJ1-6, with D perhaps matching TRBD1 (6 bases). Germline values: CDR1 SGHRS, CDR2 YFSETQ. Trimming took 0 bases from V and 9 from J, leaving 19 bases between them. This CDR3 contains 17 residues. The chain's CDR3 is CASSLGDPGEPSSPLHF. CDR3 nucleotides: TGCGCCAGCAGCTTGGGAGACCCAGGGGAGCCGAGTTCACCCCTCCACTTT.

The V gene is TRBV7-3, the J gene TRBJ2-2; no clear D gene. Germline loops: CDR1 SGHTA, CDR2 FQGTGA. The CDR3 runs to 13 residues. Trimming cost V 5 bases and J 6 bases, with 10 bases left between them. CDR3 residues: CASSPPTPGELFF. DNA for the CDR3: TGTGCCAGCAGCCCCCCGACTCCCGGGGAGCTGTTTTTT.

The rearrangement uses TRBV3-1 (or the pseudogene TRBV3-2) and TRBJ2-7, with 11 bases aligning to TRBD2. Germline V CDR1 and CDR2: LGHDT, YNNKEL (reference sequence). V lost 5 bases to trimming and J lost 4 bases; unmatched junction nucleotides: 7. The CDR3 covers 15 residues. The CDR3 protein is CASSTRLAGKYEQYF. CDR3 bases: TGTGCCAGCAGCACCCGACTAGCGGGAAAATACGAGCAGTACTTC.

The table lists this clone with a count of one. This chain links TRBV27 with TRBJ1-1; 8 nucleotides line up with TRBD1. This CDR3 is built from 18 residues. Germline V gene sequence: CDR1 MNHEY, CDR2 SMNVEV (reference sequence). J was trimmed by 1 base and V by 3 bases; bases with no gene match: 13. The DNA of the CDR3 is TGTGCCAGCAGTTTCCAAGGGGCAGGGGACAGGAAGAACACTGAAGCTTTCTTT. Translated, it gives CASSFQGAGDRKNTEAFF.

The CDR3 reads CASSLDGGEKLFF. The CDR3 DNA reads TGTGCCAGCAGCTTAGACGGCGGTGAAAAACTGTTTTTT. The chain links TRBV7-9 to TRBJ1-4; D not certain. The germline V gene has CDR1 SEHNR and CDR2 FQNEAQ (reference sequence). V lost 1 base to trimming and J lost 7 bases, with 7 bases between them. The CDR3 sequence is 13 residues long.

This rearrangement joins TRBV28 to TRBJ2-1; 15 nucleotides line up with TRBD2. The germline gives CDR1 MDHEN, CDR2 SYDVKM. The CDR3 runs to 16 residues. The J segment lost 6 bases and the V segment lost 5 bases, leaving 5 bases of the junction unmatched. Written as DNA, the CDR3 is TGTGCCAGCAGTCAATGGACTAGCGGGAGGGTCAATGAGCAGTTCTTC. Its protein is CASSQWTSGRVNEQFF.

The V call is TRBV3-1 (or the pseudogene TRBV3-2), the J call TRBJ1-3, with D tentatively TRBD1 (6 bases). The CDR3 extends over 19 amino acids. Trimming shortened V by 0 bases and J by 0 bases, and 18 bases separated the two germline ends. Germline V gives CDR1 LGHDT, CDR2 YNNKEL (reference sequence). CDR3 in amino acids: CASSQDLGGSRLSGNTIYF. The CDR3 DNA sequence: TGTGCCAGCAGCCAAGATTTAGGGGGTAGCCGTCTCTCTGGAAACACCATATATTTT.

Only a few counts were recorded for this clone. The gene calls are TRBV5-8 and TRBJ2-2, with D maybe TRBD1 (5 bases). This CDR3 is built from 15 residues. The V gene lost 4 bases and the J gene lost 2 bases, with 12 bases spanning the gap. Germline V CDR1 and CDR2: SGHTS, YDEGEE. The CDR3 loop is CASSPLDRNTGELFF. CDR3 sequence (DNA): TGTGCCAGCAGCCCCCTCGACAGAAACACCGGGGAGCTGTTTTTT. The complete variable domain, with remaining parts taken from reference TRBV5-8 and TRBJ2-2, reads EAGVTQSPTHLIKTRGQQATLRCSPISGHTSVYWYQQALGLGLQFLLWYDEGEERNRGNFPPRFSGRQFPNYSSELNVNALELEDSALYLCASSPLDRNTGELFFGEGSRLTVL.